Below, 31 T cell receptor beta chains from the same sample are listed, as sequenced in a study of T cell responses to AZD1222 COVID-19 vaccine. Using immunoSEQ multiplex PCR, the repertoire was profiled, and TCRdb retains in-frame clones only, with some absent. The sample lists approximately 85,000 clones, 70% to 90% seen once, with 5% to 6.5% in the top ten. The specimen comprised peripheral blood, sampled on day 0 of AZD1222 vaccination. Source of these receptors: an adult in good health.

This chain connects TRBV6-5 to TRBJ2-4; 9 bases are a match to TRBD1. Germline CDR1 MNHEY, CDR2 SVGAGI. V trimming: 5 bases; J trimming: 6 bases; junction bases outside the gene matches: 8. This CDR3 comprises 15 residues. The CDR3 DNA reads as TGTGCCAGCAGTAGCCGGGACAGGGTTGGAAACATTCAGTACTTC. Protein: CASSSRDRVGNIQYF.

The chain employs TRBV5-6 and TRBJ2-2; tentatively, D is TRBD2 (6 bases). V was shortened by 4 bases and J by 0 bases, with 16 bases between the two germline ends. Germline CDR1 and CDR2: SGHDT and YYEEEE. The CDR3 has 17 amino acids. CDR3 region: CASSPGTLLTNTGELFF. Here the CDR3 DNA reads TGTGCCAGCAGCCCGGGGACTCTCTTGACGAACACCGGGGAGCTGTTTTTT.

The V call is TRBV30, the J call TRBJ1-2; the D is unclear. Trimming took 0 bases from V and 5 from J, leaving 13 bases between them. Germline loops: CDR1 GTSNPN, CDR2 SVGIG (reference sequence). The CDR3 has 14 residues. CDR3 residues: CAWSVKQLSYGYTF. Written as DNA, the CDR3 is TGTGCCTGGAGTGTTAAGCAACTAAGTTATGGCTACACCTTC.

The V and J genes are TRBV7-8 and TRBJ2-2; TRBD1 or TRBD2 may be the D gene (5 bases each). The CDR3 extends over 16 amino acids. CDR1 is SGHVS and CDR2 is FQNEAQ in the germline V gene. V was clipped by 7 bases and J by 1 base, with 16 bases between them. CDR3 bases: TGTGCCAGCATTGGGCCCGGGACGGAGAACACCGGGGAGCTGTTTTTT. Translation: CASIGPGTENTGELFF.

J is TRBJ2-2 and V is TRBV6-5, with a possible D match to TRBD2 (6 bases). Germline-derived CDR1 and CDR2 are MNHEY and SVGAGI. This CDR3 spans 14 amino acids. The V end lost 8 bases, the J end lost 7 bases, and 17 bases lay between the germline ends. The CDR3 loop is CASLGRETGGELFF. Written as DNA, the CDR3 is TGTGCCAGCCTCGGACGGGAGACGGGCGGGGAGCTGTTTTTT.

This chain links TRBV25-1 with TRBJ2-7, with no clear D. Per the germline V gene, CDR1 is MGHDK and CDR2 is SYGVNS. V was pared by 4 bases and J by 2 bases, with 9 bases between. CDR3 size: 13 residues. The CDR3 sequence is CASSARRTYEQYF. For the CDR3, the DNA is TGTGCCAGCAGTGCCAGGCGCACCTACGAGCAGTACTTC.

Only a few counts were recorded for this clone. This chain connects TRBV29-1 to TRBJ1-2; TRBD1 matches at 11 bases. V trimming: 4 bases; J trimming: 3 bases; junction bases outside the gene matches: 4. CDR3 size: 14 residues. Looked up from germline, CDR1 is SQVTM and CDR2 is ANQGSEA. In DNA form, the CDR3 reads TGCAGCGTTGGGACAGGGGGCTCAGACTATGGCTACACCTTC. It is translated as CSVGTGGSDYGYTF.

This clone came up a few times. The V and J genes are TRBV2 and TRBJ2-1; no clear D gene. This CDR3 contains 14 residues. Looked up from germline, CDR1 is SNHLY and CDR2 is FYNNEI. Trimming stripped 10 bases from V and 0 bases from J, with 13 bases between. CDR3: CATSGRSSYNEQFF. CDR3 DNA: TGTGCCACCTCCGGGCGCAGCTCCTACAATGAGCAGTTCTTC.

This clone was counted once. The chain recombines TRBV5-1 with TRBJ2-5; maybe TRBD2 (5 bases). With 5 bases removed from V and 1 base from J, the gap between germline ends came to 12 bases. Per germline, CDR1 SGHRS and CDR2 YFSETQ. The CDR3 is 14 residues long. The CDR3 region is CASSHSSVQETQYF. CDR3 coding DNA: TGCGCCAGCAGTCATAGTAGCGTCCAAGAGACCCAGTACTTC.

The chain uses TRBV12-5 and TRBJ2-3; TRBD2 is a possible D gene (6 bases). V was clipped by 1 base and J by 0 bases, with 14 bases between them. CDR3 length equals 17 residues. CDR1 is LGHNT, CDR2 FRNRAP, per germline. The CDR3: CASGLDRDFTSTDTQYF. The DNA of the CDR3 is TGTGCTAGTGGTTTGGACCGGGACTTCACTAGCACAGATACGCAGTATTTT. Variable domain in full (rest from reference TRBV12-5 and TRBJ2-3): DARVTQTPRHKVTEMGQEVTMRCQPILGHNTVFWYRQTMMQGLELLAYFRNRAPLDDSGMPKDRFSAEMPDATLATLKIQPSEPRDSAVYFCASGLDRDFTSTDTQYFGPGTRLTVL.

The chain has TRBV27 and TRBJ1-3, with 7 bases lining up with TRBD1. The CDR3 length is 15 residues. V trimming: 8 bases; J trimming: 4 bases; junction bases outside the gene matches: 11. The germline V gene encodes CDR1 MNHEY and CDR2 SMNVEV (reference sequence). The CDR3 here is CASSRDRGSGNTIYF. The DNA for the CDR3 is TGTGCCAGCTCTCGGGACAGAGGGTCCGGAAACACCATATATTTT.

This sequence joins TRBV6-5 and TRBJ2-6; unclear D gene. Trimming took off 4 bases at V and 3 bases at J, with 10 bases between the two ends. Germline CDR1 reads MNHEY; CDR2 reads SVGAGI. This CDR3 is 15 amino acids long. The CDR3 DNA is TGTGCCAGCAGTTCCACCGATGGTGGGGCCAACGTCCTGACTTTC. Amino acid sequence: CASSSTDGGANVLTF.

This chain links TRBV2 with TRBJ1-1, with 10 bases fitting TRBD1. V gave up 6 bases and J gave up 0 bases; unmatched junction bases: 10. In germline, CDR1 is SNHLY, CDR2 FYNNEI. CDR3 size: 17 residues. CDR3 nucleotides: TGTGCCAGCAGGGCCCCGGGACAGGGGACTATGAACACTGAAGCTTTCTTT. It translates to CASRAPGQGTMNTEAFF.

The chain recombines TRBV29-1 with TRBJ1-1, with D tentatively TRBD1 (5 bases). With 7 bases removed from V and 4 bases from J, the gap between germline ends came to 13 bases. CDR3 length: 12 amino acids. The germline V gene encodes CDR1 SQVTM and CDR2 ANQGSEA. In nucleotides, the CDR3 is TGCAGCGCCCCTGGGGGGGGCACTGAAGCTTTCTTT. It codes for CSAPGGGTEAFF.

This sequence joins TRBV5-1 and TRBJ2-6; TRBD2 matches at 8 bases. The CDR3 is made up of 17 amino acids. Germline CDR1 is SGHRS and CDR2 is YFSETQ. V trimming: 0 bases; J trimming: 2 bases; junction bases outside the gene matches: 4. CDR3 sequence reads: CASSLVAGLAGANVLTF. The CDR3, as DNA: TGCGCCAGCAGCTTGGTAGCGGGGTTGGCTGGGGCCAACGTCCTGACTTTC.

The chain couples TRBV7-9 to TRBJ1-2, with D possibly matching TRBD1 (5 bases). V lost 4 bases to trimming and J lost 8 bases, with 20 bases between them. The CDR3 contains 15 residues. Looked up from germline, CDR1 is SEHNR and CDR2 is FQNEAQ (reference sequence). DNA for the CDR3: TGTGCCAGCAGCTCAACCAGACAGCCGGGGTGGGGCTACACCTTC. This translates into CASSSTRQPGWGYTF.

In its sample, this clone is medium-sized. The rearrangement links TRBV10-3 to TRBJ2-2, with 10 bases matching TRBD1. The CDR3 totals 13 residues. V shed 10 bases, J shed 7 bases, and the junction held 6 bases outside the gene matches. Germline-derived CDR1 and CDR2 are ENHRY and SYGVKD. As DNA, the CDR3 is TGTGCCACCCGGGACAGGGGTATCGGGGAGCTGTTTTTT. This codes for CATRDRGIGELFF.

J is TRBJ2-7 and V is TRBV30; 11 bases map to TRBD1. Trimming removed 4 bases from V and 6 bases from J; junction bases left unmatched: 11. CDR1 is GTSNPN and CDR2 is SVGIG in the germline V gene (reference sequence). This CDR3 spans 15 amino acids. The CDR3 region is CAWTNLGTGGPEQYF. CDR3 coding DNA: TGTGCCTGGACCAATTTAGGGACAGGGGGTCCCGAGCAGTACTTC.

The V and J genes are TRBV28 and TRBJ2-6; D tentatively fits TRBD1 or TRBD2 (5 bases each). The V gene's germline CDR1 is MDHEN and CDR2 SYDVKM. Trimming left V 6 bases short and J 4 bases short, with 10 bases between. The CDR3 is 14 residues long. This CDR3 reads CASSEGKGANVLTF. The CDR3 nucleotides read TGTGCCAGCAGCGAGGGGAAAGGGGCCAACGTCCTGACTTTC.

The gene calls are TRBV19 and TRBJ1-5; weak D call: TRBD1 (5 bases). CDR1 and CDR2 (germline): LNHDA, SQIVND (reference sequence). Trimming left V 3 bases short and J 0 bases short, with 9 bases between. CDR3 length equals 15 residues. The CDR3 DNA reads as TGTGCCAGTAGTATCGCGGGGGTTAGCAATCAGCCCCAGCATTTT. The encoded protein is CASSIAGVSNQPQHF.

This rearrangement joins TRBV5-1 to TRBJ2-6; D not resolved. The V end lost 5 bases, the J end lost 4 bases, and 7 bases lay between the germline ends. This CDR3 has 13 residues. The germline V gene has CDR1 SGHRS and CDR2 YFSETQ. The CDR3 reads CASRMVGANVLTF. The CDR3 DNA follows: TGCGCCAGCAGAATGGTGGGGGCCAACGTCCTGACTTTC. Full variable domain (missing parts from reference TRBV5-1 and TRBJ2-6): KAGVTQTPRYLIKTRGQQVTLSCSPISGHRSVSWYQQTPGQGLQFLFEYFSETQRNKGNFPGRFSGRQFSNSRSEMNVSTLELGDSALYLCASRMVGANVLTFGAGSRLTVL.

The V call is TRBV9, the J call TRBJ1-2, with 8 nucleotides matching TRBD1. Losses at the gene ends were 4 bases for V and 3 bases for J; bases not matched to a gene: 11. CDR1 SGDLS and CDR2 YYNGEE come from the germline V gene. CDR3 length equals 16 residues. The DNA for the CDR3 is TGTGCCAGCAGCCTAACCGGGACAGGAAACGACTATGGCTACACCTTC. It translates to CASSLTGTGNDYGYTF.

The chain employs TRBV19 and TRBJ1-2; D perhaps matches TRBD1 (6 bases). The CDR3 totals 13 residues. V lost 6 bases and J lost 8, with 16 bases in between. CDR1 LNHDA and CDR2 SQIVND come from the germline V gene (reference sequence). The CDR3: CASRPDSIEGYTF. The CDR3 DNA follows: TGTGCCAGTAGACCGGACAGCATAGAAGGCTACACCTTC. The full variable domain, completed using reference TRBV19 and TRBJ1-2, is DGGITQSPKYLFRKEGQNVTLSCEQNLNHDAMYWYRQDPGQGLRLIYYSQIVNDFQKGDIAEGYSVSREKKESFPLTVTSAQKNPTAFYLCASRPDSIEGYTFGSGTRLTVV.

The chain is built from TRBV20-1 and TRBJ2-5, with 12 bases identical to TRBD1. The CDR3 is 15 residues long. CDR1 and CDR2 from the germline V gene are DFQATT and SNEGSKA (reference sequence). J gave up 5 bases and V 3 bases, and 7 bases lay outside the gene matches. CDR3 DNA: TGCAGTGCTAGTCCCGGGACAGGGGGCGCCGAGACCCAGTACTTC. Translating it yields CSASPGTGGAETQYF.

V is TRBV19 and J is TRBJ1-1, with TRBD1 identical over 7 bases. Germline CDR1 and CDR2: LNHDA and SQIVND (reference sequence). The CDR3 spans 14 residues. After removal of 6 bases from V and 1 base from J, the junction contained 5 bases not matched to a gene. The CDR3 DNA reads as TGTGCCAGTAGGACAGGGTTGGAGAACACTGAAGCTTTCTTT. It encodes CASRTGLENTEAFF.

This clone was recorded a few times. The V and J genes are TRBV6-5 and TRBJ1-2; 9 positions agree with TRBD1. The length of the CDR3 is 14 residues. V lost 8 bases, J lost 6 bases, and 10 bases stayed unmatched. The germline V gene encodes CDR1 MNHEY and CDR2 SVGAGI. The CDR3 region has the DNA TGTGCCAGCGGAAGACAGGGGGGAGGGAATGGCTACACCTTC. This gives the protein CASGRQGGGNGYTF.

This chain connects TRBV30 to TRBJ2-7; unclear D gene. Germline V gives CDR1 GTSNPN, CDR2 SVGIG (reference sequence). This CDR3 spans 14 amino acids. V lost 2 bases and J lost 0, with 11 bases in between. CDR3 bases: TGTGCCTGGAGTTGGGCAGACGGCTCCTACGAGCAGTACTTC. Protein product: CAWSWADGSYEQYF.

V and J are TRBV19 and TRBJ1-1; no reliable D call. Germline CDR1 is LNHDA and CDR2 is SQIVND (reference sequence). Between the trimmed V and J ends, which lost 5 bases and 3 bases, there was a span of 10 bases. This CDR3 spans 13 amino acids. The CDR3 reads CASSQARDTEAFF. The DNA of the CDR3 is TGTGCCAGTAGTCAGGCAAGGGACACTGAAGCTTTCTTT.

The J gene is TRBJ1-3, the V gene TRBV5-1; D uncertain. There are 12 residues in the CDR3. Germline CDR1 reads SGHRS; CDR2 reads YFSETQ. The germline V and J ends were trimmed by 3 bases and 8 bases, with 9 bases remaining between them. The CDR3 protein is CASSSNKDTIYF. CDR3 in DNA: TGCGCCAGCAGCTCGAATAAGGACACCATATATTTT. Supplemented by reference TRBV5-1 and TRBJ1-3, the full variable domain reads KAGVTQTPRYLIKTRGQQVTLSCSPISGHRSVSWYQQTPGQGLQFLFEYFSETQRNKGNFPGRFSGRQFSNSRSEMNVSTLELGDSALYLCASSSNKDTIYFGEGSWLTVV.

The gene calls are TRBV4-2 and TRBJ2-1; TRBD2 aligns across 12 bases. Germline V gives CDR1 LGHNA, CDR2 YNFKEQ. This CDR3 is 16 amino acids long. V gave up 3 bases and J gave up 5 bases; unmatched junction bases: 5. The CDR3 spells CASSQGRLAGDNEQFF. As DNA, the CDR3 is TGTGCCAGCAGCCAGGGGAGACTAGCGGGGGACAATGAGCAGTTCTTC.

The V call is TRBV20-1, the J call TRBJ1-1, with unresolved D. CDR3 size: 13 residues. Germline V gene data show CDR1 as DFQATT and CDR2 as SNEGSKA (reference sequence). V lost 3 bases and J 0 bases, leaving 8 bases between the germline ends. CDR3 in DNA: TGCAGTGCTAGTCCGCAAATGAACACTGAAGCTTTCTTT. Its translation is CSASPQMNTEAFF.